Shown below are 13 T cell receptor beta chains from a single sample sequenced in a study of blood T cell repertoires in COVID-19 (dated by TCRdb to the early 2020s). The library was generated by the immunoSEQ multiplex PCR assay. In TCRdb, the immuneACCESS table is reduced to in-frame sequences with V and J assigned. These tables do not hold every clone; where another copy was compared, an unresolved V gene accounts for under half, and the others remain unexplained. The sample records about 150,000 clones, roughly three quarters of which are singletons. Clones ranked in the top ten supply 4.2% of the sample. Source material: peripheral blood. Source of these receptors: a man aged 60 to 69 with acute or convalescent COVID-19.

This chain joins TRBV24-1 and TRBJ2-2; D is possibly TRBD2 (5 bases). The CDR3 totals 14 residues. Trimming took 4 bases from V and 6 from J, leaving 11 bases between them. In germline, CDR1 is KGHDR, CDR2 SFDVKD. In DNA, the CDR3 is TGTGCCACCAGTGACTGGCGGGCGGCCGGGGAGCTGTTTTTT. Amino acids: CATSDWRAAGELFF.

This clone turned up a few times. The chain is built from TRBV6-1 and TRBJ2-2; D may be TRBD2 (6 bases). The V and J ends lost 1 base and 6 bases respectively, with 12 bases between them. The CDR3 contains 15 residues. Germline CDR1 is MNHNS and CDR2 is SASEGT. The CDR3 DNA is TGTGCCAGCAGTGAAGTCGGAGGGAAATCCGGGGAGCTGTTTTTT. It codes for CASSEVGGKSGELFF.

The chain carries TRBV6-4 and TRBJ1-1; no definite D call. Per the germline V gene, CDR1 is MRHNA and CDR2 is SNTAGT. V lost 3 bases and J 0 bases, leaving 11 bases between the germline ends. The CDR3 extends over 15 amino acids. The CDR3 reads CASSEAADMNTEAFF. Here the CDR3 DNA reads TGTGCCAGCAGTGAGGCAGCTGACATGAACACTGAAGCTTTCTTT.

With respect to this clone: Given a much more abundant clone one base away, this may be a read error. The chain employs TRBV19 and TRBJ2-7; tentatively, D is TRBD2 (5 bases). Germline loops: CDR1 LNHDA, CDR2 SQIVND (reference sequence). The CDR3 totals 14 residues. CDR3 loop: CASSIFPSSYERYF. Here the CDR3 DNA reads TGTGCCAGTAGTATATTTCCTAGCTCCTACGAGCGGTACTTC.

The V call is TRBV28, the J call TRBJ2-2, with D possibly matching TRBD1 (6 bases). The CDR3 extends over 14 amino acids. Deletions cut 6 bases from V and 6 bases from J, with 14 bases between. Per the germline V gene, CDR1 is MDHEN and CDR2 is SYDVKM. CDR3 sequence: CASRPTGFAGELFF. CDR3 DNA sequence: TGTGCCAGCAGGCCTACAGGGTTCGCCGGGGAGCTGTTTTTT.

V gene TRBV2 combines with J gene TRBJ2-1; the match to TRBD2 covers 8 bases. The V and J ends lost 5 bases and 13 bases, in that order; junction bases with no gene match: 1. The CDR3 sequence is 10 residues long. The germline V gene encodes CDR1 SNHLY and CDR2 FYNNEI. The CDR3 DNA follows: TGTGCCAGCAGTAGGACTAGCCAGTTCTTC. This sequence encodes CASSRTSQFF.

A single count supports this clone. The chain links TRBV18 to TRBJ1-1; TRBD1 matches at 7 bases. Germline assignment: CDR1 KGHSH and CDR2 LQKENI. The V gene end was trimmed by 6 bases and the J gene end by 5 bases; junction bases not matched to a gene: 12. The CDR3 length is 15 residues. DNA of the CDR3: TGTGCCAGCTCCGACCAGGGCAGGGGGGCGACTGAAGCTTTCTTT. As protein: CASSDQGRGATEAFF. The full variable domain, completed using reference TRBV18 and TRBJ1-1, is NAGVMQNPRHLVRRRGQEARLRCSPMKGHSHVYWYRQLPEEGLKFMVYLQKENIIDESGMPKERFSAEFPKEGPSILRIQQVVRGDSAAYFCASSDQGRGATEAFFGQGTRLTVV.

The J gene is TRBJ2-2, the V gene TRBV19, with 12 bases identical to TRBD2. The germline V gene has CDR1 LNHDA and CDR2 SQIVND (reference sequence). CDR3 length: 14 amino acids. With V trimmed by 6 bases and J by 7 bases, 3 bases remained unmatched. The CDR3 reads CASRLAGGFGELFF. CDR3 sequence (DNA): TGTGCCAGTAGACTAGCGGGAGGTTTCGGGGAGCTGTTTTTT.

The chain is built from TRBV6-1 and TRBJ1-2; 7 bases map to TRBD1. Germline CDR1 MNHNS, CDR2 SASEGT. J lost 3 bases, V lost 4 bases, and 11 bases had no gene match. The CDR3 consists of 16 residues. The CDR3 here is CASSAATGRKDYGYTF. CDR3 nucleotides: TGTGCCAGCAGTGCGGCGACAGGGAGAAAGGACTATGGCTACACCTTC.

The chain recombines TRBV2 with TRBJ2-2; D may be TRBD1 (7 bases). Germline assignment: CDR1 SNHLY and CDR2 FYNNEI. The CDR3 runs to 13 residues. V lost 3 bases and J lost 8, with 10 bases in between. CDR3 amino acids: CASSDRGRGELFF. The CDR3 DNA sequence: TGTGCCAGCAGTGACAGGGGGAGGGGGGAGCTGTTTTTT.

The gene calls are TRBV5-4 and TRBJ2-1; the match to TRBD2 covers 10 bases. Germline values: CDR1 SGHNT, CDR2 YYREEE (reference sequence). V lost 3 bases and J lost 8; bases outside the gene matches: 11. This CDR3 spans 16 amino acids. The CDR3 loop reads CASSSRAGGPTDEQFF. DNA for the CDR3: TGTGCCAGCAGCTCACGAGCGGGAGGGCCGACGGATGAGCAGTTCTTC. Looking up the rest from reference TRBV5-4 and TRBJ2-1 gives the full variable domain: ETGVTQSPTHLIKTRGQQVTLRCSSQSGHNTVSWYQQALGQGPQFIFQYYREEENGRGNFPPRFSGLQFPNYSSELNVNALELDDSALYLCASSSRAGGPTDEQFFGPGTRLTVL.

The CDR3 loop reads CATSSGGYEQYF. CDR3 DNA: TGTGCCACCTCGAGCGGGGGCTACGAGCAGTACTTC. The chain combines TRBV15 with TRBJ2-7; 8 bases agree with TRBD2. The length of the CDR3 is 12 residues. CDR1 LNHNV and CDR2 YYDKDF come from the germline V gene (reference sequence). Trimming at V came to 8 bases and at J to 3 bases, leaving 3 bases not matched to a gene.

This clone was observed a few times. The gene calls are TRBV12-5 and TRBJ2-3; 14 bases are a match to TRBD2. The CDR3 is made up of 17 amino acids. Looked up from germline, CDR1 is LGHNT and CDR2 is FRNRAP. The trim removed 5 bases at V and 6 bases at J, leaving 10 bases unmatched. This CDR3 reads CASGAQTSGRAADTQYF. CDR3 nucleotide sequence: TGTGCTAGTGGTGCCCAGACTAGCGGGAGGGCGGCGGATACGCAGTATTTT.